The entry that follows covers one T cell receptor beta chain sequence. Its specificity is not known. The entry originates in a study of T cell responses to AZD1222 COVID-19 vaccine. Study-wide results and limits: None of the repertoires were sampled until the peak T cell response had passed. Donors were mostly white British, more females; clonal diversity possibly underestimated.

Repertoires were generated with immunoSEQ multiplex PCR, while TCRdb's copy carries only in-frame clones and drops some. Of 90,000 to 150,000 clones listed, roughly 91% are singletons. V lost 2 bases to trimming and J lost 3 bases, with 8 bases between them. This CDR3 is 14 amino acids long. Germline V gene sequence: CDR1 MNHNS, CDR2 SASEGT. Sequenced material: peripheral blood, taken on day 0 of AZD1222 vaccination. The chain uses TRBV6-1 and TRBJ1-5; D not resolved. The source is an adult in good health. CDR3 nucleotide sequence: TGTGCCAGCAGTGAATCGGGTGTCAATCAGCCCCAGCATTTT. This translates into CASSESGVNQPQHF.